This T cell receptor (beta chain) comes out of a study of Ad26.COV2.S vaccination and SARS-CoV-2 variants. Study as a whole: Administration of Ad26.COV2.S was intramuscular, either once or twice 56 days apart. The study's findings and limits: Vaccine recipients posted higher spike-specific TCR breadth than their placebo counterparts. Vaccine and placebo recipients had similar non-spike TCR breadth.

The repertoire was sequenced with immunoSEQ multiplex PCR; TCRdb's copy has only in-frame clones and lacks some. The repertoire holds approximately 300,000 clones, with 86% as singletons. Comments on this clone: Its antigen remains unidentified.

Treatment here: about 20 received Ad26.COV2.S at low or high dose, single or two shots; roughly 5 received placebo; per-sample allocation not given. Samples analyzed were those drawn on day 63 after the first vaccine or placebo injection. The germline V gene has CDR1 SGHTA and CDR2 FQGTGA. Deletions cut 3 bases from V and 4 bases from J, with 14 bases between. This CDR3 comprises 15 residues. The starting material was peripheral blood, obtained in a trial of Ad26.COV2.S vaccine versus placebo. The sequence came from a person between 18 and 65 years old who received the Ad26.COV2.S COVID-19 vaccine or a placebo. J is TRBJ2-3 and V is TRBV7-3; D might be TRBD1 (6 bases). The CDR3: CASSFTGTSADTQYF. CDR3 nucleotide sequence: TGTGCCAGCAGCTTCACCGGGACATCCGCAGATACGCAGTATTTT.